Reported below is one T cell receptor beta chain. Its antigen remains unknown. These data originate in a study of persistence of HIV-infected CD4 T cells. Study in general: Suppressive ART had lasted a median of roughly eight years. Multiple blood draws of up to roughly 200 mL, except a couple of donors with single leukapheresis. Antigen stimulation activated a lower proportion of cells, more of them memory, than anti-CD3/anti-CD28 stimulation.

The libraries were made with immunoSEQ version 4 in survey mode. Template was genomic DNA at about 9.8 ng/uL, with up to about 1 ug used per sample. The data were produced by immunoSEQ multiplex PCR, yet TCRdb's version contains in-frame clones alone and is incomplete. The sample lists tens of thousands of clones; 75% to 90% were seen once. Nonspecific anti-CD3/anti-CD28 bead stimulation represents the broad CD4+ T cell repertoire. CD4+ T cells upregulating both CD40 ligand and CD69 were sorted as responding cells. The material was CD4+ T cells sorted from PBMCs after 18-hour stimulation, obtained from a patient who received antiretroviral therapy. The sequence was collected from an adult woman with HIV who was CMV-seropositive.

CDR3 region: CASSHLTGASSYNEQFF. The DNA of the CDR3 is TGTGCCAGCAGCCATCTAACGGGGGCCAGCTCCTACAATGAGCAGTTCTTC. The genes are TRBV14 and TRBJ2-1; D could derive from TRBD1 or TRBD2 (6 bases each). Trimming pared 3 bases from V and 0 bases from J, leaving 15 bases between. Germline CDR1 is SGHDN and CDR2 is FVKESK. This CDR3 comprises 17 residues. The variable domain in full, completed from reference TRBV14 and TRBJ2-1, reads EAGVTQFPSHSVIEKGQTVTLRCDPISGHDNLYWYRRVMGKEIKFLLHFVKESKQDESGMPNNRFLAERTGGTYSTLKVQPAELEDSGVYFCASSHLTGASSYNEQFFGPGTRLTVL.